Listed here are 20 T cell receptor beta chains from one sample, sequenced in a study of blood T cell repertoires in COVID-19. Produced via immunoSEQ multiplex PCR; TCRdb's table is partial and in-frame only. The sample lists about 340,000 clones, around 87% seen once, with just under 6.5% in the top ten. The sequenced material came from peripheral blood. These TCRs come from a woman aged 45 to 65 with COVID-19, enrolled during active disease.

V usage is TRBV4-1 and J usage is TRBJ1-5; possibly TRBD1 for D (6 bases). CDR3 length: 15 amino acids. In germline, CDR1 is MGHRA, CDR2 YSYEKL. V gave up 3 bases and J gave up 6 bases, with 15 bases separating them. The CDR3 region has the DNA TGCGCCAGCAGCCAGCCGGACAGAAAGCGTCAGCCCCAGCATTTT. Residues: CASSQPDRKRQPQHF.

V and J are TRBV5-1 and TRBJ2-7; TRBD1 agrees at 7 bases. The CDR3 loop spans 14 amino acids. The germline gives CDR1 SGHRS, CDR2 YFSETQ. J lost 3 bases, V lost 3 bases, and 6 bases had no gene match. CDR3 DNA sequence: TGCGCCAGCAGCTCACAGGGGTCCTACTACGAGCAGTACTTC. It specifies CASSSQGSYYEQYF.

V is TRBV11-3 and J is TRBJ2-3, with a weak D call TRBD2 (5 bases). Trimming took 1 base from V and 0 from J, leaving 5 bases between them. This CDR3 contains 14 residues. The germline gives CDR1 SGHNT, CDR2 YENEEA. The CDR3 DNA follows: TGTGCCAGCAGCTTAGCGGGAAGCACAGATACGCAGTATTTT. It encodes CASSLAGSTDTQYF.

The V call is TRBV15, the J call TRBJ2-7; no clear D gene. Looked up from germline, CDR1 is LNHNV and CDR2 is YYDKDF (reference sequence). This CDR3 comprises 13 residues. V shed 6 bases and J shed 1 base, with 10 bases lying between them. The CDR3 sequence: CATSLEPSYEQYF. Written as DNA, the CDR3 is TGTGCCACCAGTCTAGAGCCTTCCTACGAGCAGTACTTC.

The gene calls are TRBV2 and TRBJ1-1; tentative D call: TRBD1 (6 bases). This CDR3 has 14 amino acids. Per germline, CDR1 SNHLY and CDR2 FYNNEI. The germline V and J ends were trimmed by 3 bases and 4 bases, with 12 bases remaining between them. The CDR3: CASSDRGPSTEAFF. The CDR3 DNA reads TGTGCCAGCAGTGACAGGGGCCCGAGCACTGAAGCTTTCTTT.

The chain recombines TRBV5-6 with TRBJ2-1, with TRBD2 matching over 12 bases. After removal of 1 base from V and 3 bases from J, the junction contained 11 bases not matched to a gene. The CDR3 has 19 residues. Germline V gene sequence: CDR1 SGHDT, CDR2 YYEEEE. CDR3 protein: CASSLSLAGGPKSYNEQFF. The CDR3 region has the DNA TGTGCCAGCAGCTTGTCGCTAGCGGGAGGGCCAAAAAGCTACAATGAGCAGTTCTTC.

The chain recombines TRBV27 with TRBJ1-2; 7 nucleotides line up with TRBD1. The germline CDR1 and CDR2 sequences are MNHEY and SMNVEV (reference sequence). V shed 4 bases, J shed 5 bases, and the junction held 7 bases outside the gene matches. CDR3 length: 14 amino acids. Here the CDR3 reads CASSSRTGPYGYTF. The CDR3 region has the DNA TGTGCCAGCAGTTCCCGGACAGGCCCGTATGGCTACACCTTC.

The J gene is TRBJ1-6, the V gene TRBV5-1; D unresolved. Between the trimmed V and J ends, which lost 0 bases and 6 bases, there was a span of 10 bases. The CDR3 extends over 15 amino acids. CDR1 SGHRS and CDR2 YFSETQ come from the germline V gene. The CDR3 spells CASSLEGGGNSPLHF. The DNA for the CDR3 is TGCGCCAGCAGCTTGGAAGGTGGAGGTAATTCACCCCTCCACTTT.

CDR3 protein: CASSLRKDRVSHEQYF. CDR3 coding DNA: TGTGCCAGCAGCTTAAGAAAGGACAGGGTTTCCCACGAGCAGTACTTC. The gene calls are TRBV7-9 and TRBJ2-7; 8 nucleotides align to TRBD1. The CDR3 spans 16 residues. Germline V lookup: CDR1 SEHNR, CDR2 FQNEAQ (reference sequence). V lost 2 bases, J lost 5 bases, and 11 bases stayed unmatched.

J is TRBJ2-2 and V is TRBV7-9; no clear D gene. The CDR3 sequence is 12 residues long. The germline V gene encodes CDR1 SEHNR and CDR2 FQNEAQ (reference sequence). Trimming left V 3 bases short and J 6 bases short, with 5 bases between. CDR3 sequence (DNA): TGTGCCAGCAGCTTCGTAGCCGGGGAGCTGTTTTTT. This sequence encodes CASSFVAGELFF.

The chain combines TRBV7-9 with TRBJ1-1; D is unclear. CDR3 size: 15 residues. V dropped 0 bases and J dropped 1 base, with 9 bases sitting between them. Looked up from germline, CDR1 is SEHNR and CDR2 is FQNEAQ (reference sequence). CDR3 loop: CASSLAVSRNTEAFF. For the CDR3, the DNA is TGTGCCAGCAGCTTAGCCGTTTCGCGGAACACTGAAGCTTTCTTT.

The chain uses TRBV4-1 and TRBJ2-7; 7 bases line up with TRBD2. Germline lookup yields CDR1 MGHRA and CDR2 YSYEKL. V dropped 0 bases and J dropped 4; count of bases not matched to a gene: 6. This CDR3 comprises 15 residues. The DNA for the CDR3 is TGCGCCAGCAGCCAAGATCCGGGGGGTTCGTACGAGCAGTACTTC. Translation gives CASSQDPGGSYEQYF.

This clone occurred once. The CDR3, as DNA: TGCGCCAGCAGCCAAGGCGGGACCAATCGGTACTACGAGCAGTACTTC. Encoded protein: CASSQGGTNRYYEQYF. The genes are TRBV4-1 and TRBJ2-7; maybe TRBD2 (6 bases). The ends were cut back, 1 base at V and 3 bases at J, with 16 bases in the middle. CDR1 and CDR2 from the germline V gene are MGHRA and YSYEKL. CDR3 length equals 16 residues.

The gene calls are TRBV30 and TRBJ2-1; D unclear. Deletions cut 0 bases from V and 2 bases from J, with 8 bases between. The length of the CDR3 is 14 residues. Germline V gene lookup returns CDR1 GTSNPN and CDR2 SVGIG (reference sequence). The CDR3 bases are TGTGCCTGGAGTGTACAACTAACCTACAATGAGCAGTTCTTC. Translating it yields CAWSVQLTYNEQFF. The full variable domain, in which reference TRBV30 and TRBJ2-1 provide the parts outside the CDR3, is SQTIHQWPATLVQPVGSPLSLECTVEGTSNPNLYWYRQAAGRGLQLLFYSVGIGQISSEVPQNLSASRPQDRQFILSSKKLLLSDSGFYLCAWSVQLTYNEQFFGPGTRLTVL.

The chain carries TRBV2 and TRBJ1-5, with TRBD1 matching over 8 bases. Germline CDR1 is SNHLY and CDR2 is FYNNEI. V was clipped by 6 bases and J by 6 bases; unmatched bases: 10. There are 15 residues in the CDR3. The CDR3 sequence: CASSSDRGPSQPQHF. As DNA, the CDR3 is TGTGCCAGCAGCTCAGACAGGGGCCCTAGTCAGCCCCAGCATTTT.

V is TRBV9 and J is TRBJ2-7; D is possibly TRBD1 (7 bases). The germline V gene has CDR1 SGDLS and CDR2 YYNGEE. The CDR3 has 15 residues. With 1 base removed from V and 3 bases from J, the gap between germline ends came to 14 bases. CDR3 DNA: TGTGCCAGCAGCGTATCAGGGGGAGGCCTCTACGAGCAGTACTTC. It yields the protein CASSVSGGGLYEQYF.

This chain links TRBV5-5 with TRBJ2-1; no clear D. CDR1 and CDR2 from the germline V gene are SGHKS and YYEKEE (reference sequence). This CDR3 region has 14 residues. V was cut by 4 bases and J by 3 bases, with 11 bases left in between. CDR3 amino acids: CASSNHAGYNEQFF. Here the CDR3 DNA reads TGTGCCAGCAGCAACCACGCCGGCTACAATGAGCAGTTCTTC.

The chain is built from TRBV14 and TRBJ2-5; no firm D call. The CDR3 extends over 14 amino acids. The ends were cut back, 1 base at V and 0 bases at J, with 6 bases in the middle. Per germline, CDR1 SGHDN and CDR2 FVKESK. This CDR3 reads CASSQVRDQETQYF. Here the CDR3 DNA reads TGTGCCAGCAGCCAAGTCCGCGACCAAGAGACCCAGTACTTC.

The V gene is TRBV6-5, the J gene TRBJ2-1, with D possibly TRBD2 on 6 matching bases. The V gene lost 4 bases and the J gene lost 0 bases, with 13 bases spanning the gap. CDR1 and CDR2 from the germline V gene are MNHEY and SVGAGI. This CDR3 has 16 amino acids. The CDR3 DNA is TGTGCCAGCAGTTGGGCTAGCGACCCCTCCTACAATGAGCAGTTCTTC. This translates into CASSWASDPSYNEQFF.

V gene TRBV19 combines with J gene TRBJ2-7; the match to TRBD1 covers 7 bases. After removal of 7 bases from V and 7 bases from J, the junction contained 16 bases not matched to a gene. The CDR3 spans 15 residues. Germline V gene data show CDR1 as LNHDA and CDR2 as SQIVND (reference sequence). The CDR3 region has the DNA TGTGCCAGTATGCCCTCGGTCCTAAGGGGGCTTGAGCAGTACTTC. Translated: CASMPSVLRGLEQYF.